This TCR beta chain was documented in a study of CD8+ T cells in alopecia areata. Extracted from the samples, RNA was reverse transcribed into cDNA to serve as the sequencing template. Assay used: immunoSEQ multiplex PCR; TCRdb lists only in-frame clones, some missing. The sample consists of a few hundred thousand clones, 50% to 75% of them appearing once. The sample holds a few counts of this clone. The antigen is undetermined. Treatment denoted: oral pan-JAK inhibitor, 5-10 mg twice daily. Study outcomes and limitations: Within the top 100, expanded CD8+ clones significantly decreased with tofacitinib, as did scalp clonality.

This CDR3 spans 15 amino acids. V lost 6 bases to trimming and J lost 0 bases, with 15 bases between them. CDR1 and CDR2 from the germline V gene are SGHRS and YFSETQ. The TCR originated in a human donor with alopecia areata. The genes are TRBV5-1 and TRBJ2-5, with D possibly called TRBD1 or TRBD2 (7 bases each). Specimen: CD4+ T cells sorted from blood, collected around week 54, from a patient treated with tofacitinib. The CDR3 protein is CASNQGGTYQETQYF. CDR3 coding DNA: TGCGCCAGCAATCAGGGGGGGACATACCAAGAGACCCAGTACTTC.